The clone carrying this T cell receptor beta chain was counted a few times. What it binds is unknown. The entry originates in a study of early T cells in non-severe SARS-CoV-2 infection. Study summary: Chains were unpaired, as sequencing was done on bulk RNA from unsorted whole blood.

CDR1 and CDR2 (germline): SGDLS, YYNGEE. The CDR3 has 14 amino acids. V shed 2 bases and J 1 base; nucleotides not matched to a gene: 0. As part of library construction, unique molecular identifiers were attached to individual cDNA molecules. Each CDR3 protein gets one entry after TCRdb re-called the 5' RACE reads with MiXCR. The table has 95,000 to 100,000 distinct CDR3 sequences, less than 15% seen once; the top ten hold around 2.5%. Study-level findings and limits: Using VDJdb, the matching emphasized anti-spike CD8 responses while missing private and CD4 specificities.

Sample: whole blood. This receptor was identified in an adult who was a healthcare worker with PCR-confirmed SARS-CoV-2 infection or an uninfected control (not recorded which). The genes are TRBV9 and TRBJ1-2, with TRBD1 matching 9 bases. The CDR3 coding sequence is TGTGCCAGCAGCGTGGGACAGGGTAACTATGGCTACACCTTC. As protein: CASSVGQGNYGYTF.